The clone carrying this T cell receptor beta chain was recorded at least ten times. Its specificity is unknown. These data come from a study of T-cell reconstitution after alpha-beta-depleted transplantation in children. General study results and limits: About two months after transplant, alpha-beta T cells reportedly came from several hundred expanded graft clones. T cells produced anew were the main source of T-cell counts and diversity one year after transplant. In some patients, recipient T cells and intrathymic progenitors surviving conditioning explained high day-60 diversity.

The authors prepared the TCRbeta library with unique molecular identifiers. TCRdb itself ran the PCR reads through MiXCR, one entry per CDR3 protein. The table has about 580,000 distinct CDR3 sequences, 23% seen once. The V and J ends lost 2 bases and 4 bases respectively, with 15 bases between them. CDR3 length: 15 residues. Per germline, CDR1 MDHEN and CDR2 SYDVKM. The sequence derives from a boy younger than two who had a stem cell transplant for acute myeloid leukemia, so the T cells may come from the graft donor. The gene calls are TRBV28 and TRBJ2-7, with D tentatively TRBD2 (6 bases). The source was PBMCs, mostly from graft donor cells, collected 360 days after TCRalphabeta/CD19-depleted stem cell transplant. The CDR3 loop is CASSLTKRVPYEQYV. CDR3 sequence (DNA): TGTGCCAGCAGTTTAACGAAGCGGGTGCCTTACGAGCAGTACGTC.